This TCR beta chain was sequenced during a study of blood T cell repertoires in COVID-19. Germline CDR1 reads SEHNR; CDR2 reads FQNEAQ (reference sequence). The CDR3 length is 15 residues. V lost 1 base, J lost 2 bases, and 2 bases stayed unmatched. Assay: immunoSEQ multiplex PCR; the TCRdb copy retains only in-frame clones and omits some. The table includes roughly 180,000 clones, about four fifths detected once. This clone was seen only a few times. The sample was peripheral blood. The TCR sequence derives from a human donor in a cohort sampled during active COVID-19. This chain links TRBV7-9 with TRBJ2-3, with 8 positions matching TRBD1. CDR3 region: CASSLVRGLTDTQYF. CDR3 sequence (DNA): TGTGCCAGCAGCTTAGTCAGGGGGCTCACAGATACGCAGTATTTT.